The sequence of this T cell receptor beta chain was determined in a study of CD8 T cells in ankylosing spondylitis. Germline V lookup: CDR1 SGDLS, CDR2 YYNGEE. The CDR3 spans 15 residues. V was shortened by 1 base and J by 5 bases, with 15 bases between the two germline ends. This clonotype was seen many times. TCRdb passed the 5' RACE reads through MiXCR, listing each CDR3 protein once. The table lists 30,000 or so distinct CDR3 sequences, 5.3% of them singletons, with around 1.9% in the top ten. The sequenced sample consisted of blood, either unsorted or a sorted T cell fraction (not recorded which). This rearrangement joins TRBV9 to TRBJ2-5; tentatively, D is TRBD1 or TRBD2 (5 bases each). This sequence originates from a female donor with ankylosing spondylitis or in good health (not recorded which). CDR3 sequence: CASSVTQGRSETQYF. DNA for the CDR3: TGTGCCAGCAGCGTAACTCAGGGACGTTCTGAGACCCAGTACTTC.